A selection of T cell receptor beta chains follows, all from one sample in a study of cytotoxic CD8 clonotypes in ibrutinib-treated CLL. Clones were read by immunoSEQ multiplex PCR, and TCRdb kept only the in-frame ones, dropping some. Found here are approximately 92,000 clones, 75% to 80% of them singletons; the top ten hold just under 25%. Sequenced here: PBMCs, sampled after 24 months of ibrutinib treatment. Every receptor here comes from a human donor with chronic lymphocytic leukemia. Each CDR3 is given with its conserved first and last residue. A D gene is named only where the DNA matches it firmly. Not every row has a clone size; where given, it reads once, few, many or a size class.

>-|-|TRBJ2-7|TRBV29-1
CSVDGEGAFYEQYF
TGCAGCGTTGATGGGGAGGGGGCGTTCTACGAGCAGTACTTC
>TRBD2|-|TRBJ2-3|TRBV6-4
CASSVAGGTDTQYF
TGTGCCAGCAGTGTGGCGGGAGGCACAGATACGCAGTATTTT
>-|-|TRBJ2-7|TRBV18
CASSPRSGIDSTNEQYF
TGTGCCAGCTCACCAAGAAGTGGTATCGACAGCACTAACGAGCAGTACTTC
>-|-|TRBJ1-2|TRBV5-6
CASSWFGQTNYGYTF
TGTGCCAGCAGCTGGTTTGGGCAGACTAACTATGGCTACACCTTC
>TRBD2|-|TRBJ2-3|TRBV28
CASSSGGPQDTQYF
TGTGCCAGCAGTTCGGGAGGGCCTCAAGATACGCAGTATTTT
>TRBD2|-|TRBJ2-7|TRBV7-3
CASSLSDGLAYEQYF
TGTGCCAGCAGCTTAAGTGACGGACTAGCTTACGAGCAGTACTTC
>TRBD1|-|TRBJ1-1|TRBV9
CASSVDQGGTEAFF
TGTGCCAGCAGCGTAGACCAGGGGGGCACTGAAGCTTTCTTT
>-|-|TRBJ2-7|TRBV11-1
CASNPLGGLSEQYF
TGTGCCAGCAACCCACTCGGGGGTCTTAGTGAGCAGTACTTC
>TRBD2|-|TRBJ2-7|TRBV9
CASSVGWEGWYEQYF
TGTGCCAGCAGCGTAGGGTGGGAGGGATGGTACGAGCAGTACTTC
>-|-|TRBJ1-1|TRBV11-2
CASSLGQGTEAFF
TGTGCCAGCAGCTTAGGGCAGGGGACTGAAGCTTTCTTT
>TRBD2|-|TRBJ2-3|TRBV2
CASSEEGLAGVWVPDTQYF
TGTGCCAGCAGTGAAGAAGGACTAGCGGGAGTGTGGGTACCAGATACGCAGTATTTT
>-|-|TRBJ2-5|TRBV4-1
CASSQPRTSPAQYF
TGCGCCAGCAGCCAACCACGGACATCCCCGGCCCAGTACTTC
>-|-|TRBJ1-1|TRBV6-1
CASSEARQKNTEAFF
TGTGCCAGCAGTGAAGCGAGACAAAAGAACACTGAAGCTTTCTTT
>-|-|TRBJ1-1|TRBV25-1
CASSATFRADTEAFF
TGTGCCAGCAGTGCGACGTTCCGAGCGGACACTGAAGCTTTCTTT
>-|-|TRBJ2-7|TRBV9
CASSVAGWRGDEQYF
TGTGCCAGCAGCGTAGCTGGGTGGAGAGGGGACGAGCAGTACTTC
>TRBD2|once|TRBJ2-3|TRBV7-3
CASSLGAGGPLGDTQYF
TGTGCCAGCAGCTTAGGAGCGGGAGGGCCTTTGGGAGATACGCAGTATTTT